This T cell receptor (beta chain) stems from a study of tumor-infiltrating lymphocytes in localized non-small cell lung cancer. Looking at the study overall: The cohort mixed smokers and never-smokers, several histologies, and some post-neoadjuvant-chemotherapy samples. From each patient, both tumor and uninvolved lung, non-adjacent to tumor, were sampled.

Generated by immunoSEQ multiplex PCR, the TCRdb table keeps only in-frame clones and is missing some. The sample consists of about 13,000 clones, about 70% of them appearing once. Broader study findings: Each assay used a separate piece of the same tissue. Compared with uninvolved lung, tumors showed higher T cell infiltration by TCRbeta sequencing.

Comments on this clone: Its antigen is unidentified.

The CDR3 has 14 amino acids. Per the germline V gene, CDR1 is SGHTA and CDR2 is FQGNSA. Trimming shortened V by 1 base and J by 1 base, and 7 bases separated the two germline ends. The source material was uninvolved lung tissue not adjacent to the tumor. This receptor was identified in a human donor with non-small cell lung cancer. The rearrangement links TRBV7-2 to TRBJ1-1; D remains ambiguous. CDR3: CASSLGRRNTEAFF. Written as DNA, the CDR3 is TGTGCCAGCAGCTTAGGACGGAGGAACACTGAAGCTTTCTTT.